The clone carrying this T cell receptor (beta chain) occurred many times. The cDNA came from 5'RACE with 10-nucleotide random UMIs. TCRdb used MiXCR to reprocess the 5' RACE reads, holding one entry per CDR3 protein. Of about 95,000 distinct CDR3 sequences in the sample, 3.5% to 4% were seen once. Germline V gene sequence: CDR1 MNHEY, CDR2 SVGAGI. The CDR3 is 13 residues long. J was trimmed by 10 bases and V by 5 bases; bases with no gene match: 7. These data originate in a study of neurological immune-mediated disorders. Material: PBMCs. The sequence was obtained from a woman between 18 and 29 years old with multiple sclerosis. The chain joins TRBV6-5 to TRBJ1-1; 10 bases are shared with TRBD1. The CDR3, as DNA: TGTGCCAGCAGTCAGAGGGACAGGGGACGAGCTTTCTTT. It is translated as CASSQRDRGRAFF.